What follows are 32 T cell receptor beta chains derived from one specimen sequenced in a study of beta chain features in type 1 diabetes. Study-wide results and limits: Significant though moderate, a shortening of TCRB CDR3s appeared in all four CD4+ subsets of Type 1 diabetes patients.

TCRB transcripts that were expressed got sequenced, as all of the isolated RNA had been reverse transcribed. Profiled with immunoSEQ multiplex PCR; TCRdb holds only in-frame clones, not every one. The sample carries approximately 250,000 clones, approximately 10% recorded once. No antigen is known for these receptors. Sample: naive CD4+ T cells from blood. These receptors all come from a young man with type 1 diabetes.

This chain links TRBV20-1 with TRBJ1-1; tentative D call: TRBD1 (5 bases). This CDR3 has 11 residues. CDR1 and CDR2 from the germline V gene are DFQATT and SNEGSKA (reference sequence). The CDR3 bases are TGCAGGGGGGGTACCAACACTGAAGCTTTCTTT. The encoded protein is CRGGTNTEAFF.

This clone was counted between two and nine times. The genes are TRBV7-9 and TRBJ2-3, with unresolved D. CDR1 is SEHNR, CDR2 FQNEAQ, per germline (reference sequence). The CDR3 loop spans 11 amino acids. V shed 7 bases and J shed 5 bases, with 7 bases lying between them. CDR3 in DNA: TGTGCCAGCACCGAGCGAGATACGCAGTATTTT. It specifies CASTERDTQYF.

This clone has only a few counts. This chain connects TRBV4-3 to TRBJ2-2; 9 nucleotides agree with TRBD2. This CDR3 has 18 residues. Germline V gene sequence: CDR1 LGHNA, CDR2 YSLEER. J was trimmed by 4 bases and V by 1 base; bases with no gene match: 10. Here the CDR3 DNA reads TGCGCCAGCAGCCAAGTGCTGGGCGGGGGGGCCTCCACCGGGGAGCTGTTTTTT. Residues: CASSQVLGGGASTGELFF.

The gene calls are TRBV28 and TRBJ2-1, with 8 positions matching TRBD2. Losses at the gene ends were 5 bases for V and 1 base for J; bases not matched to a gene: 4. The CDR3 sequence is 15 residues long. Germline CDR1 reads MDHEN; CDR2 reads SYDVKM. The CDR3 DNA is TGTGCCAGCAGTCTCAGCGGGGGTTCCTACAATGAGCAGTTCTTC. This gives the protein CASSLSGGSYNEQFF.

This clone has a handful of counts. The rearrangement links TRBV7-9 to TRBJ2-7; 11 bases line up with TRBD2. V was pared by 3 bases and J by 2 bases, with 3 bases of the junction left unmatched. The length of the CDR3 is 15 residues. The germline V gene encodes CDR1 SEHNR and CDR2 FQNEAQ (reference sequence). The CDR3 here is CASSFATSGAYEQYF. The DNA for the CDR3 is TGTGCCAGCAGCTTCGCGACTAGCGGGGCCTACGAGCAGTACTTC.

V is TRBV13 and J is TRBJ2-5; TRBD1 agrees at 7 bases. Trimming at V came to 6 bases and at J to 3 bases, leaving 4 bases not matched to a gene. The CDR3 runs to 13 residues. Germline loops: CDR1 PRHDT, CDR2 FYEKMQ (reference sequence). This CDR3 is CASRYRGKETQYF. The CDR3, as DNA: TGTGCCAGCAGGTACAGGGGAAAAGAGACCCAGTACTTC. Based on the CDR3 plus reference TRBV13 and TRBJ2-5, the full variable domain is AAGVIQSPRHLIKEKRETATLKCYPIPRHDTVYWYQQGPGQDPQFLISFYEKMQSDKGSIPDRFSAQQFSDYHSELNMSSLELGDSALYFCASRYRGKETQYFGPGTRLLVL.

This clone has only a few counts. The J gene is TRBJ2-7, the V gene TRBV9, with a possible D match to TRBD1 (5 bases). Germline assignment: CDR1 SGDLS and CDR2 YYNGEE. This CDR3 spans 14 amino acids. Between the trimmed V and J ends, which lost 1 base and 5 bases, there was a span of 13 bases. The CDR3 loop reads CASSVRDSENEQYF. CDR3 in DNA: TGTGCCAGCAGCGTACGCGACAGCGAGAACGAGCAGTACTTC. Full variable domain (missing parts from reference TRBV9 and TRBJ2-7): DSGVTQTPKHLITATGQRVTLRCSPRSGDLSVYWYQQSLDQGLQFLIQYYNGEERAKGNILERFSAQQFPDLHSELNLSSLELGDSALYFCASSVRDSENEQYFGPGTRLTVT.

The chain joins TRBV6-1 to TRBJ2-4; tentative D call: TRBD2 (6 bases). The germline gives CDR1 MNHNS, CDR2 SASEGT. Trimming left V 6 bases short and J 0 bases short, with 12 bases between. The CDR3 length is 15 residues. For the CDR3, the DNA is TGTGCCAGCAGAACTGAGGGACTAGCCAAAAACATTCAGTACTTC. Its translation: CASRTEGLAKNIQYF.

This sequence joins TRBV2 and TRBJ2-3, with 7 nucleotides matching TRBD2. CDR1 SNHLY and CDR2 FYNNEI come from the germline V gene. This CDR3 spans 16 amino acids. V shed 4 bases, J shed 2 bases, and the junction held 9 bases outside the gene matches. The CDR3 loop is CASSAGDYPVTDTQYF. In DNA form, the CDR3 reads TGTGCCAGCAGTGCGGGGGACTACCCAGTCACAGATACGCAGTATTTT.

Notes on this clone: Mismatch with germline at one junction end may stem from a read error. J is TRBJ2-7 and V is TRBV7-7, with D perhaps TRBD1 (7 bases). This CDR3 has 14 residues. Germline lookup yields CDR1 SSHAT and CDR2 FNYEAQ (reference sequence). The CDR3 DNA reads TGTGCTAGCAGCCCTTCCAGGGGGGACTACGAGCAGTACTTC. This gives the protein CASSPSRGDYEQYF.

The chain recombines TRBV2 with TRBJ2-5, with 9 bases matching TRBD2. The CDR3 sequence is 15 residues long. Germline loops: CDR1 SNHLY, CDR2 FYNNEI. The V gene end was trimmed by 4 bases and the J gene end by 2 bases; junction bases not matched to a gene: 5. The CDR3 protein is CASSGRGGVQETQYF. As DNA, the CDR3 is TGTGCCAGCAGTGGCCGCGGGGGGGTTCAAGAGACCCAGTACTTC.

This clone was recorded a few times. This sequence joins TRBV30 and TRBJ1-1; weak D call: TRBD1 (5 bases). Germline V gene sequence: CDR1 GTSNPN, CDR2 SVGIG (reference sequence). There are 14 residues in the CDR3. Trimming stripped 5 bases from V and 0 bases from J, with 13 bases between. The CDR3 sequence is CAWLRQKLNTEAFF. CDR3 bases: TGTGCCTGGTTAAGACAGAAATTGAACACTGAAGCTTTCTTT.

The chain is built from TRBV5-5 and TRBJ2-2, with TRBD2 matching 9 bases. The J segment lost 4 bases and the V segment lost 2 bases, leaving 3 bases of the junction unmatched. The germline V gene encodes CDR1 SGHKS and CDR2 YYEKEE (reference sequence). CDR3 length: 15 amino acids. The chain's CDR3 is CASSLAAGGTGELFF. The CDR3 nucleotides read TGTGCCAGCAGCTTAGCAGCGGGGGGCACCGGGGAGCTGTTTTTT.

The rearrangement links TRBV5-1 to TRBJ2-3; D not certain. Germline V gives CDR1 SGHRS, CDR2 YFSETQ. The CDR3 extends over 16 amino acids. Trimming removed 2 bases at V and 0 bases at J, with 13 bases between. The chain's CDR3 is CASSFRGSASTDTQYF. The CDR3 bases are TGCGCCAGCAGCTTCAGAGGCTCTGCTAGCACAGATACGCAGTATTTT.

The J gene is TRBJ2-5, the V gene TRBV2; tentatively, D is TRBD1 (6 bases). Trimming left V 6 bases short and J 0 bases short, with 8 bases between. The CDR3 has 13 residues. Germline V lookup: CDR1 SNHLY, CDR2 FYNNEI. The CDR3 DNA reads as TGTGCCAGCAGACGGGACAACCAAGAGACCCAGTACTTC. The encoded protein is CASRRDNQETQYF.

This clone was observed a few times. The chain carries TRBV29-1 and TRBJ2-2; TRBD1 aligns across 10 bases. J gave up 7 bases and V 7 bases, and 6 bases lay outside the gene matches. Germline lookup yields CDR1 SQVTM and CDR2 ANQGSEA. This CDR3 has 13 amino acids. Here the CDR3 reads CSGGQGWDGELFF. The DNA of the CDR3 is TGCAGCGGGGGACAGGGGTGGGACGGGGAGCTGTTTTTT.

This clone was counted between two and nine times. The germline gene is not matched at one end of the junction; a read error may be the cause. V and J are TRBV7-7 and TRBJ2-5; tentative D call: TRBD1 (6 bases). Germline CDR1 reads SSHAT; CDR2 reads FNYEAQ (reference sequence). The CDR3 has 14 amino acids. For the CDR3, the DNA is TGTGCTAGCAGCCGGGGACAAATTCAAGAGACCCAGTACTTC. Its protein is CASSRGQIQETQYF.

V is TRBV7-2 and J is TRBJ2-5; 8 bases fit TRBD1. This CDR3 has 13 amino acids. Germline lookup yields CDR1 SGHTA and CDR2 FQGNSA. V trimming: 5 bases; J trimming: 7 bases; junction bases outside the gene matches: 6. CDR3 DNA sequence: TGTGCCAGCAGCATTGGACAGGGTGGGACCCAGTACTTC. Residues: CASSIGQGGTQYF.

V usage is TRBV7-2 and J usage is TRBJ2-5; 12 bases agree with TRBD1. Germline V gene data show CDR1 as SGHTA and CDR2 as FQGNSA. The CDR3 totals 17 residues. V gave up 5 bases and J gave up 5 bases; unmatched junction bases: 12. The CDR3 DNA follows: TGTGCCAGCAGCCGCACATCCGGGACAGGGGGCAGGGAGACCCAGTACTTC. It specifies CASSRTSGTGGRETQYF.

This chain connects TRBV5-4 to TRBJ2-7; perhaps TRBD1 as D (6 bases). CDR1 and CDR2 from the germline V gene are SGHNT and YYREEE (reference sequence). The length of the CDR3 is 14 residues. V shed 2 bases and J shed 5 bases, with 14 bases lying between them. The CDR3 here is CASSLELGADEQYF. CDR3 coding DNA: TGTGCCAGCAGCTTAGAACTGGGGGCGGACGAGCAGTACTTC.

DNA for the CDR3: TGTGCCAGCTCACCACCCTCAACAGGGGTTGGGAATCAGCCCCAGCATTTT. Translation: CASSPPSTGVGNQPQHF. V gene TRBV18 combines with J gene TRBJ1-5; 7 bases match TRBD1. Unmatched junction bases numbered 9, after V lost 0 bases and J lost 4 bases. This CDR3 is 17 amino acids long. CDR1 KGHSH and CDR2 LQKENI come from the germline V gene. Filled out from reference TRBV18 and TRBJ1-5, the complete variable domain reads NAGVMQNPRHLVRRRGQEARLRCSPMKGHSHVYWYRQLPEEGLKFMVYLQKENIIDESGMPKERFSAEFPKEGPSILRIQQVVRGDSAAYFCASSPPSTGVGNQPQHFGDGTRLSIL.

The chain joins TRBV9 to TRBJ2-2; 8 nucleotides agree with TRBD1. The germline gives CDR1 SGDLS, CDR2 YYNGEE. The CDR3 consists of 14 residues. The V gene end was trimmed by 3 bases and the J gene end by 4 bases; junction bases not matched to a gene: 2. The CDR3 DNA sequence: TGTGCCAGCAGCGCCACAGGGGGCACCGGGGAGCTGTTTTTT. This translates into CASSATGGTGELFF.

The sample holds a few counts of this clone. The V gene is TRBV9, the J gene TRBJ1-5, with D perhaps TRBD1 (6 bases). CDR3 size: 15 residues. Germline V gene lookup returns CDR1 SGDLS and CDR2 YYNGEE. V was trimmed by 3 bases and J by 6 bases, leaving 16 bases between them. The CDR3 region has the DNA TGTGCCAGCAGCGAGGACACAACAGGGTCTCAGCCCCAGCATTTT. Its translation: CASSEDTTGSQPQHF.

This clone appeared a few times. This chain links TRBV6-5 with TRBJ2-3; possible D gene TRBD2, 5 bases. The germline gives CDR1 MNHEY, CDR2 SVGAGI. Trimming shortened V by 2 bases and J by 6 bases, and 12 bases separated the two germline ends. CDR3 length equals 14 residues. The CDR3 here is CASSYSVARDTQYF. The CDR3 region has the DNA TGTGCCAGCAGTTACAGTGTAGCGCGCGATACGCAGTATTTT.

This rearrangement joins TRBV25-1 to TRBJ2-5; D gene unclear. Germline CDR1 reads MGHDK; CDR2 reads SYGVNS. The CDR3 loop spans 12 amino acids. V was shortened by 7 bases and J by 5 bases, with 11 bases between the two germline ends. The CDR3 nucleotides are TGTGCCAGCAATAAGAATCAGGAGACCCAGTACTTC. It codes for CASNKNQETQYF.

The genes are TRBV9 and TRBJ2-5; tentative D call: TRBD2 (5 bases). V lost 0 bases, J lost 1 base, and 10 bases lay in between. This CDR3 has 15 amino acids. The germline CDR1 and CDR2 sequences are SGDLS and YYNGEE. In DNA, the CDR3 is TGTGCCAGCAGCGTAGGACTGGGGAGCCAAGAGACCCAGTACTTC. This sequence encodes CASSVGLGSQETQYF. Looking up the rest from reference TRBV9 and TRBJ2-5 gives the full variable domain: DSGVTQTPKHLITATGQRVTLRCSPRSGDLSVYWYQQSLDQGLQFLIQYYNGEERAKGNILERFSAQQFPDLHSELNLSSLELGDSALYFCASSVGLGSQETQYFGPGTRLLVL.

This rearrangement joins TRBV4-2 to TRBJ2-4; 8 bases are shared with TRBD2. The V segment lost 0 bases and the J segment 5 bases; nucleotides outside the gene matches: 12. Germline CDR1 and CDR2: LGHNA and YNFKEQ. The CDR3 sequence is 18 residues long. The CDR3 sequence: CASSQEGQRGAGENIQYF. In nucleotides, the CDR3 is TGTGCCAGCAGCCAAGAAGGGCAGAGGGGAGCGGGGGAAAACATTCAGTACTTC.

The V and J genes are TRBV18 and TRBJ2-7; tentatively, D is TRBD1 (6 bases). This CDR3 contains 14 residues. Germline loops: CDR1 KGHSH, CDR2 LQKENI. Trimming pared 2 bases from V and 4 bases from J, leaving 12 bases between. DNA of the CDR3: TGTGCCAGCTCACCAAACAGGGTTGATTACGAGCAGTACTTC. This translates into CASSPNRVDYEQYF.

This clone showed up just a few times. The chain combines TRBV7-2 with TRBJ2-5; D unresolved. Per germline, CDR1 SGHTA and CDR2 FQGNSA. There are 11 residues in the CDR3. Trimming took 4 bases from V and 5 from J, leaving 5 bases between them. CDR3 loop: CASSSEETQYF. The CDR3, as DNA: TGTGCCAGCAGCTCCGAGGAGACCCAGTACTTC.

The J gene is TRBJ2-2, the V gene TRBV7-2, with 7 bases matching TRBD1. V shed 5 bases, J shed 0 bases, and the junction held 3 bases outside the gene matches. This CDR3 is built from 15 residues. Per germline, CDR1 SGHTA and CDR2 FQGNSA. Here the CDR3 DNA reads TGTGCCAGCAGCCGGACAGGTGCGAACACCGGGGAGCTGTTTTTT. It is translated as CASSRTGANTGELFF. The whole variable domain, remainder taken from reference TRBV7-2 and TRBJ2-2, is GAGVSQSPSNKVTEKGKDVELRCDPISGHTALYWYRQSLGQGLEFLIYFQGNSAPDKSGLPSDRFSAERTGGSVSTLTIQRTQQEDSAVYLCASSRTGANTGELFFGEGSRLTVL.

The chain is built from TRBV5-1 and TRBJ2-2; 7 bases agree with TRBD2. Germline V gives CDR1 SGHRS, CDR2 YFSETQ. V shed 4 bases, J shed 1 base, and the junction held 7 bases outside the gene matches. This CDR3 contains 16 residues. In nucleotides, the CDR3 is TGCGCCAGCAGCGGCGGCGGGGGTCTGAACACCGGGGAGCTGTTTTTT. This encodes CASSGGGGLNTGELFF.

In this sample, this clone turned up a few times. The chain carries TRBV7-9 and TRBJ1-3; 8 bases line up with TRBD1. Germline CDR1 and CDR2: SEHNR and FQNEAQ (reference sequence). V dropped 5 bases and J dropped 4; count of bases not matched to a gene: 7. This CDR3 has 15 residues. CDR3 in DNA: TGTGCCAGCAGCCCAGGGGGCTTGGCGGGAAACACCATATATTTT. Its protein product is CASSPGGLAGNTIYF. The variable domain in full, completed from reference TRBV7-9 and TRBJ1-3, reads DTGVSQNPRHKITKRGQNVTFRCDPISEHNRLYWYRQTLGQGPEFLTYFQNEAQLEKSRLLSDRFSAERPKGSFSTLEIQRTEQGDSAMYLCASSPGGLAGNTIYFGEGSWLTVV.